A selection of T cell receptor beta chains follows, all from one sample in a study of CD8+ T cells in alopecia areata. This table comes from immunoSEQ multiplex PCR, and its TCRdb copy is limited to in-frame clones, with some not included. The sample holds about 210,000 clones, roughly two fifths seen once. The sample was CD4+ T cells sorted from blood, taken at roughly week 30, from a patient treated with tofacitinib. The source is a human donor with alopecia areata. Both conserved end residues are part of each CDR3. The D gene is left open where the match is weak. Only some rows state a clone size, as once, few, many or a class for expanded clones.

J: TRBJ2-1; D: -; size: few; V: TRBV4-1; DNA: TGCGCCAGCAGCCACAGGATAATTAGCTCCTACAATGAGCAGTTCTTC; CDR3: CASSHRIISSYNEQFF
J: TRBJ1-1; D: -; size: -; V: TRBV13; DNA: TGTGCCAGCAGGAGGGAAGTGGAAGCTTTCTTT; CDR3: CASRREVEAFF
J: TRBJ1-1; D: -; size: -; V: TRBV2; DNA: TGTGCCAGCAGTGACCCAGACACTGAAGCTTTCTTT; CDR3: CASSDPDTEAFF
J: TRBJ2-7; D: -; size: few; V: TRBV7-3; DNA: TGTGCCAGCAGCGCCCAGGGATATTCCTACGAGCAGTACTTC; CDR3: CASSAQGYSYEQYF
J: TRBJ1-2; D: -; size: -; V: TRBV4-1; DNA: TGCGCCAGCAGCCAAGGCGGGGTACGGTATGGCTACACCTTC; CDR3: CASSQGGVRYGYTF
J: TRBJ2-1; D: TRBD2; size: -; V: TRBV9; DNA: TGTGCCAGCAGCGAGATAGCGGGGGGGCCGAGAGAGCAGTTCTTC; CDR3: CASSEIAGGPREQFF
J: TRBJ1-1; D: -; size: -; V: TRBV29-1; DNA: TGCAGCGTCGGGGACGCAAGGAACACTGAAGCTTTCTTT; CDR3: CSVGDARNTEAFF
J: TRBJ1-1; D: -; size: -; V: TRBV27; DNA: TGTGCCAGCAGTTTAGCCTCTAACACTGAAGCTTTCTTT; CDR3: CASSLASNTEAFF
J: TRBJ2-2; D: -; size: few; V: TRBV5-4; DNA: TGTGCCAGCAGCATGACGAACACCGGGGAGCTGTTTTTT; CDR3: CASSMTNTGELFF
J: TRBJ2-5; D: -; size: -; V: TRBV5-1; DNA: TGCGCCAGCAGCTTGGGACCAAGGGGACAAGAGACCCAGTACTTC; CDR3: CASSLGPRGQETQYF
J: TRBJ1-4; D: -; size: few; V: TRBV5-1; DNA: TGCGCCAGCAGCTTGAATACGGAGCCAGGGATGGGTGAAAAACTGTTTTTT; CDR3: CASSLNTEPGMGEKLFF
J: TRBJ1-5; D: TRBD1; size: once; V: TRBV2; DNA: TGTGCCAGCAGGGCGACAGGGTGGCGGAATCAGCCCCAGCATTTT; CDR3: CASRATGWRNQPQHF
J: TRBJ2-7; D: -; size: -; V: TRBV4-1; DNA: TGCGCCAGCAGCCAAGAAGTGAGTGCGGCTTACGAGCAGTACTTC; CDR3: CASSQEVSAAYEQYF
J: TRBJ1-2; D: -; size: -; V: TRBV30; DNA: TGTGCCTGGAGTGTACGGGGTGGCTACACCTTC; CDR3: CAWSVRGGYTF